This TCR beta chain was sequenced in a study of beta chain features in type 1 diabetes. This clone has ten or more counts. Its antigen is unidentified. The germline V gene encodes CDR1 LNHDA and CDR2 SQIVND (reference sequence). This CDR3 comprises 14 residues. Trimming pared 1 base from V and 9 bases from J, leaving 14 bases between. TCRB transcripts that were expressed got sequenced, as all of the isolated RNA had been reverse transcribed. Assay: immunoSEQ multiplex PCR; the TCRdb copy retains only in-frame clones and omits some. The sample includes more than 150,000 clones, around an eighth of them seen just once. Study observations and caveats: Type 1 diabetes patients had fewer VDJ junction insertions and more deletions. The study notes PCR might favor shorter templates equally in patients and controls.

The source material was central memory CD4+ T cells from blood. The clonotype was recovered from a woman between 18 and 29 years old in good health. The V call is TRBV19, the J call TRBJ2-3; D is unresolved. The CDR3 DNA reads TGTGCCAGTAGTATAGTAAGGAGAGAGAAGACGCAGTATTTT. The encoded protein is CASSIVRREKTQYF.